Following are 23 T cell receptor beta chains from one sample sequenced in a study of shared clonotypes between healthy human individuals. Sequenced by immunoSEQ multiplex PCR; TCRdb stores in-frame clones only, minus some. The table lists under 850,000 clones, over 60% of them singletons, with approximately 1.7% in the top ten. Sequenced sample: memory CD4+ T cells sorted from blood. This sample's subset: CD45RA-negative fraction. The receptors stem from a woman aged 25 to 39 in good health.

The rearrangement joins TRBV29-1 to TRBJ2-5; D is unresolved. This CDR3 is 12 amino acids long. Trimming pared 5 bases from V and 4 bases from J, leaving 11 bases between. CDR1 SQVTM and CDR2 ANQGSEA come from the germline V gene. The CDR3 is CSVRRQRETQYF. CDR3 in DNA: TGCAGCGTTAGGCGGCAGAGAGAGACCCAGTACTTC.

In its sample, this clone was seen a few times. V is TRBV7-2 and J is TRBJ2-1; 11 positions agree with TRBD2. Looked up from germline, CDR1 is SGHTA and CDR2 is FQGNSA. CDR3 length equals 15 residues. V lost 3 bases to trimming and J lost 8 bases; unmatched junction nucleotides: 6. The CDR3 DNA reads TGTGCCAGCAGCTTGCTAGCGGGAGGAGGGCATGAGCAGTTCTTC. This gives the protein CASSLLAGGGHEQFF. Full variable domain (missing parts from reference TRBV7-2 and TRBJ2-1): GAGVSQSPSNKVTEKGKDVELRCDPISGHTALYWYRQSLGQGLEFLIYFQGNSAPDKSGLPSDRFSAERTGGSVSTLTIQRTQQEDSAVYLCASSLLAGGGHEQFFGPGTRLTVL.

The chain is built from TRBV5-4 and TRBJ1-4; D is unresolved. This CDR3 spans 13 amino acids. In germline, CDR1 is SGHNT, CDR2 YYREEE (reference sequence). Trimming pared 2 bases from V and 4 bases from J, leaving 6 bases between. CDR3 sequence (DNA): TGTGCCAGCAGCTTTCAGGTTAATGAAAAACTGTTTTTT. Translating it yields CASSFQVNEKLFF.

This clone was counted a few times. This chain connects TRBV5-1 to TRBJ2-1; D is uncertain. V was clipped by 2 bases and J by 0 bases, with 9 bases between them. The germline CDR1 and CDR2 sequences are SGHRS and YFSETQ. The CDR3 has 15 residues. In DNA, the CDR3 is TGCGCCAGCAGCTTTTCAGCCGCCTCCTACAATGAGCAGTTCTTC. Protein product: CASSFSAASYNEQFF. Full variable domain (outside the CDR3, taken from reference TRBV5-1 and TRBJ2-1): KAGVTQTPRYLIKTRGQQVTLSCSPISGHRSVSWYQQTPGQGLQFLFEYFSETQRNKGNFPGRFSGRQFSNSRSEMNVSTLELGDSALYLCASSFSAASYNEQFFGPGTRLTVL.

The chain combines TRBV27 with TRBJ2-7; the D call may be TRBD1 or TRBD2 (5 bases each). The germline V and J ends were trimmed by 8 bases and 2 bases, with 22 bases remaining between them. CDR1 and CDR2 (germline): MNHEY, SMNVEV (reference sequence). The CDR3 is 16 amino acids. The chain's CDR3 is CASRGQGTLATYEQYF. The CDR3 coding sequence is TGTGCCAGCCGGGGTCAGGGTACCCTGGCGACCTACGAGCAGTACTTC.

The chain is built from TRBV7-9 and TRBJ2-5; 8 bases align to TRBD1. The CDR3 is 15 amino acids. From germline, CDR1 is SEHNR and CDR2 FQNEAQ (reference sequence). After removal of 3 bases from V and 2 bases from J, the junction contained 5 bases not matched to a gene. In DNA, the CDR3 is TGTGCCAGCAGCTTTCCGCAGGGGGCACAAGAGACCCAGTACTTC. Amino acid sequence: CASSFPQGAQETQYF.

V usage is TRBV7-2 and J usage is TRBJ1-3; no firm D call. V was trimmed by 5 bases and J by 1 base, leaving 18 bases between them. This CDR3 is 17 amino acids long. Germline-derived CDR1 and CDR2 are SGHTA and FQGNSA. The CDR3 spells CASSQNPVFSSGNTIYF. In DNA form, the CDR3 reads TGTGCCAGCAGCCAAAACCCCGTCTTTAGTTCTGGAAACACCATATATTTT. The full variable domain, rest sourced from reference TRBV7-2 and TRBJ1-3, is GAGVSQSPSNKVTEKGKDVELRCDPISGHTALYWYRQSLGQGLEFLIYFQGNSAPDKSGLPSDRFSAERTGGSVSTLTIQRTQQEDSAVYLCASSQNPVFSSGNTIYFGEGSWLTVV.

This clone appeared once. The chain couples TRBV11-3 to TRBJ2-5; D not resolved. The CDR3 totals 13 residues. Germline V gives CDR1 SGHNT, CDR2 YENEEA. V lost 5 bases and J lost 5, with 12 bases in between. The CDR3 protein is CASSQNGGETQYF. Written as DNA, the CDR3 is TGTGCCAGCAGCCAAAATGGTGGGGAGACCCAGTACTTC.

This clone was observed at least ten times. The chain uses TRBV27 and TRBJ1-4; D ambiguous. The CDR3 has 15 residues. CDR1 is MNHEY, CDR2 SMNVEV, per germline (reference sequence). Trimming shortened V by 4 bases and J by 5 bases, and 14 bases separated the two germline ends. DNA of the CDR3: TGTGCCAGCAGTTCCCCGGGCAGTTCAAATGAAAAACTGTTTTTT. This gives the protein CASSSPGSSNEKLFF.

This clone showed up many times. V usage is TRBV6-5 and J usage is TRBJ1-1; TRBD1 agrees at 8 bases. Germline CDR1 is MNHEY and CDR2 is SVGAGI. The CDR3 loop spans 12 amino acids. V shed 5 bases and J 10 bases; nucleotides not matched to a gene: 6. CDR3 in DNA: TGTGCCAGCAGTGGCAGGGGGCGTACAGCTTTCTTT. As protein: CASSGRGRTAFF.

This clone was seen once. The chain links TRBV18 to TRBJ2-1; D perhaps matches TRBD1 (5 bases). V was cut by 3 bases and J by 7 bases, with 13 bases left in between. The CDR3 spans 14 residues. Per germline, CDR1 KGHSH and CDR2 LQKENI. The CDR3 DNA follows: TGTGCCAGCTCACCCCAGACAGATCTAAATGAGCAGTTCTTC. As protein: CASSPQTDLNEQFF.

This chain joins TRBV7-9 and TRBJ2-3; no clear D gene. CDR1 and CDR2 from the germline V gene are SEHNR and FQNEAQ (reference sequence). The length of the CDR3 is 15 residues. Trimming cost V 0 bases and J 1 base, with 8 bases left between them. This CDR3 is CASSLAVGRTDTQYF. CDR3 bases: TGTGCCAGCAGCTTAGCTGTGGGCCGCACAGATACGCAGTATTTT.

In DNA, the CDR3 is TGTGCCAGCAGCTGGGGACTAGCGGGAGCGGGCGAGCAGTACTTC. It codes for CASSWGLAGAGEQYF. This chain links TRBV11-2 with TRBJ2-7; 14 positions agree with TRBD2. Losses at the gene ends were 4 bases for V and 6 bases for J; bases not matched to a gene: 5. Germline loops: CDR1 SGHAT, CDR2 FQNNGV. The CDR3 consists of 15 residues. The variable domain in full, with the rest retrieved from reference TRBV11-2 and TRBJ2-7, is EAGVAQSPRYKIIEKRQSVAFWCNPISGHATLYWYQQILGQGPKLLIQFQNNGVVDDSQLPKDRFSAERLKGVDSTLKIQPAKLEDSAVYLCASSWGLAGAGEQYFGPGTRLTVT.

Only a few counts were recorded for this clone. The conserved phenylalanine or tryptophan is not found at the CDR3 terminus, so this likely reflects a read error. Because the CDR3's place on the DNA is in doubt, the DNA is left out and the CDR3 is given as listed by TCRdb. The J gene is TRBJ2-7, the V gene TRBV5-3; TRBD1, as called in the table, went unchecked against the DNA. TRBV5-3 is placed among ORFs of uncertain function. The CDR3 region is 8 residues in length, termini included. The CDR3 loop reads CARSCPGS.

J is TRBJ2-1 and V is TRBV7-2; the match to TRBD2 covers 8 bases. The V gene end was trimmed by 4 bases and the J gene end by 0 bases; junction bases not matched to a gene: 5. The V gene's germline CDR1 is SGHTA and CDR2 FQGNSA. The CDR3 runs 16 residues. The DNA for the CDR3 is TGTGCCAGCAGCTGGACCGGGACTAGCTCCTACAATGAGCAGTTCTTC. Protein product: CASSWTGTSSYNEQFF.

This rearrangement joins TRBV5-6 to TRBJ2-7; possible D gene TRBD2, 6 bases. Trimming left V 5 bases short and J 2 bases short, with 11 bases between. There are 13 residues in the CDR3. Germline assignment: CDR1 SGHDT and CDR2 YYEEEE. The CDR3 coding sequence is TGTGCCAGCAGGATGGGGGGAGCCTACGAGCAGTACTTC. This sequence encodes CASRMGGAYEQYF.

The V call is TRBV25-1, the J call TRBJ2-3; the D gene is possibly TRBD2 (5 bases). The CDR3 has 15 amino acids. The V end lost 3 bases, the J end lost 3 bases, and 13 bases lay between the germline ends. Germline values: CDR1 MGHDK, CDR2 SYGVNS. CDR3 region: CASSDSRRGTDTQYF. In DNA, the CDR3 is TGTGCCAGCAGTGATAGTCGACGAGGGACAGATACGCAGTATTTT.

V gene TRBV18 combines with J gene TRBJ2-4, with D unresolved. The V end lost 1 base, the J end lost 3 bases, and 7 bases lay between the germline ends. The CDR3 runs 14 residues. CDR1 is KGHSH and CDR2 is LQKENI in the germline V gene. The CDR3 loop reads CASSPQGHKNIQYF. CDR3 sequence (DNA): TGTGCCAGCTCACCACAAGGGCACAAAAACATTCAGTACTTC. Supplemented by reference TRBV18 and TRBJ2-4, the full variable domain reads NAGVMQNPRHLVRRRGQEARLRCSPMKGHSHVYWYRQLPEEGLKFMVYLQKENIIDESGMPKERFSAEFPKEGPSILRIQQVVRGDSAAYFCASSPQGHKNIQYFGAGTRLSVL.

The chain has TRBV19 and TRBJ2-7; possibly TRBD2 for D (5 bases). V lost 3 bases and J 4 bases, leaving 16 bases between the germline ends. Per the germline V gene, CDR1 is LNHDA and CDR2 is SQIVND (reference sequence). The CDR3 sequence is 15 residues long. This chain's CDR3 is CASSMAPTRTYEQYF. DNA of the CDR3: TGTGCCAGTAGTATGGCGCCCACACGGACTTACGAGCAGTACTTC. The variable domain in full, completed from reference TRBV19 and TRBJ2-7, reads DGGITQSPKYLFRKEGQNVTLSCEQNLNHDAMYWYRQDPGQGLRLIYYSQIVNDFQKGDIAEGYSVSREKKESFPLTVTSAQKNPTAFYLCASSMAPTRTYEQYFGPGTRLTVT.

CDR3: CSVAGTPSTKQFF. In nucleotides, the CDR3 is TGCAGCGTTGCCGGGACCCCCTCCACCAAGCAGTTCTTC. This chain connects TRBV29-1 to TRBJ2-1, with D possibly called TRBD1 or TRBD2 (5 bases each). Germline V gene data show CDR1 as SQVTM and CDR2 as ANQGSEA. Between the trimmed V and J ends, which lost 4 bases and 11 bases, there was a span of 18 bases. The CDR3 runs 13 residues.

This clone was recorded a few times. The gene calls are TRBV19 and TRBJ2-3, with D uncertain. Trimming left V 0 bases short and J 3 bases short, with 13 bases between. This CDR3 has 16 amino acids. The V gene's germline CDR1 is LNHDA and CDR2 SQIVND (reference sequence). The CDR3 bases are TGTGCCAGTAGTATAGAAGGGATGCCTTGGACAGATACGCAGTATTTT. It translates to CASSIEGMPWTDTQYF.

This clone was found a few times. The V call is TRBV5-1, the J call TRBJ1-3; D gene ambiguous. The CDR3 spans 13 residues. The V gene lost 7 bases and the J gene lost 4 bases, with 12 bases spanning the gap. Germline V gives CDR1 SGHRS, CDR2 YFSETQ. The CDR3: CASRSLVGNTIYF. CDR3 sequence (DNA): TGCGCCAGCCGCTCACTTGTGGGAAACACCATATATTTT.

This chain uses TRBV6-1 with TRBJ1-2, with D possibly matching TRBD1 (6 bases). Germline lookup yields CDR1 MNHNS and CDR2 SASEGT. The V end lost 5 bases, the J end lost 5 bases, and 15 bases lay between the germline ends. The CDR3 contains 14 residues. CDR3 DNA: TGTGCCAGCAGTATTCAGGGGTCCGCTTATGGCTACACCTTC. It yields the protein CASSIQGSAYGYTF.